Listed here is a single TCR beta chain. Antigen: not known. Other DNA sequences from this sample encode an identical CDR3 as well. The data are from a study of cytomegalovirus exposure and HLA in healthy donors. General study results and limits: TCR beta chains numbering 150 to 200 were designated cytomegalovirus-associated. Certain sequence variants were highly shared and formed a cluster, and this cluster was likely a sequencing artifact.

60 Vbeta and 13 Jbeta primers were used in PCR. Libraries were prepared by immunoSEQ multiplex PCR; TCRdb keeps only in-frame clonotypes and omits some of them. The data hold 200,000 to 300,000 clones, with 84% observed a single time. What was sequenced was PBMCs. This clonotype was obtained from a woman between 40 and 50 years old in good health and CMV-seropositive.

CDR3 DNA sequence: TGTGCCAGCAGCGTTGGACTAGCGGACTCCTACGAGCAGTACTTC. Its protein product is CASSVGLADSYEQYF. The J gene is TRBJ2-7, the V gene TRBV9; 10 bases are shared with TRBD2. CDR1 is SGDLS, CDR2 YYNGEE, per germline. V shed 2 bases, J shed 0 bases, and the junction held 2 bases outside the gene matches. The CDR3 is 15 amino acids.